This TCR beta chain is drawn from a study of monozygotic twins with inflammatory bowel disease. During cDNA synthesis, UMIs that each contained a 6-nucleotide sample barcode were added by means of template switching. TCRdb reprocessed the 5' RACE reads, with one entry per CDR3 protein and no DNA. Recorded for this sample: more than 120,000 distinct CDR3 sequences. Germline CDR1 reads MGHDK; CDR2 reads SYGVNS. The CDR3 loop spans 16 amino acids. The TCR comes from a human donor with ulcerative colitis or Crohn's disease, or a healthy co-twin of an affected twin (not recorded which). Sequencing was done on a sample of blood. The J gene is TRBJ2-3, the V gene TRBV25-1; no DNA is available, so the TRBD1 call from TCRdb remains unchecked. This chain's CDR3 is CASSEGTGLATDTQYF.